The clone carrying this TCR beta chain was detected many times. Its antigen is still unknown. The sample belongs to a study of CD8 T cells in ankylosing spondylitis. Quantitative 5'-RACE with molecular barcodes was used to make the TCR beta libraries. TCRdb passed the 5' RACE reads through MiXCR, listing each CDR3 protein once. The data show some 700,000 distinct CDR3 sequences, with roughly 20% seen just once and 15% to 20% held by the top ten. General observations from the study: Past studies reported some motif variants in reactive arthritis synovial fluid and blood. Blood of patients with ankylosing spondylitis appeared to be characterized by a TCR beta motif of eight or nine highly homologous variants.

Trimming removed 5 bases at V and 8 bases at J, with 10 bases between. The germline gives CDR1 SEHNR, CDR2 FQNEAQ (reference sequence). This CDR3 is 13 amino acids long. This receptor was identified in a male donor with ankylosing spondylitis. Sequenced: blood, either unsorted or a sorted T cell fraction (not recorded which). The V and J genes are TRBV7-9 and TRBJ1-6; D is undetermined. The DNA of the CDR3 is TGTGCCAGCAGCCCCAGTGACTATTCACCCCTCCACTTT. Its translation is CASSPSDYSPLHF.